The present TCR beta chain was sequenced within a study of cytomegalovirus exposure and HLA in healthy donors. Study-level findings and limits: Previously analyzed data showed that most TCR beta V segments were productive at a frequency of about 87% or about 30%.

Germline CDR1 and CDR2: SGHAT and FQNNGV. Trimming cost V 5 bases and J 2 bases; bases outside gene matches: 7. The CDR3 is 16 amino acids. In the PCR, 60 Vbeta and 13 Jbeta primers were used. Some clones are missing from TCRdb's copy, which holds only in-frame ones; the method was immunoSEQ multiplex PCR. Of over 150,000 clones in the sample, 77% were seen once. On this clone itself: Its target is not known.

The sequencing input was PBMCs. V usage is TRBV11-2 and J usage is TRBJ1-3; 9 bases are shared with TRBD1. The source of this sequence is a male donor in good health and CMV-seropositive. The CDR3 reads CASSHIQGAPGNTIYF. The CDR3 bases are TGTGCCAGCAGCCATATACAGGGGGCGCCTGGAAACACCATATATTTT.